This T cell receptor (beta chain) was identified in a study of chemoradiotherapy in HPV16-positive cancers (dated by TCRdb to between 2020 and 2023). A note on the overall study: Candidate HPV-specific T-cell clones and common TCR motifs were defined through functional T-cell assays on cells from a couple of HPV16-positive patients. Whether T-cell immunity against the HPV oncoproteins E6 and E7 changes during chemoradiotherapy and whether survival is affected by this immunity were examined in the study. Next, the candidate HPV-specific TCRs and motifs were followed in TCR repertoires from approximately 82 patients with HPV-related cancers. What the study reported, not specific to this receptor: Among HPV16-positive patients, expansion of HPV-responsive T cells during chemoradiotherapy was associated with better recurrence-free survival. The survival association was reported for HPV16-positive patients, and the functional definition of HPV-specific T cells was derived from only a couple of HPV16-positive patients. Expansion of candidate HPV-specific clones and E7-related TCR motifs was observed in the tumor microenvironment during treatment, whereas no such expansion was observed for non-HPV-specific T cells.

Repertoires were sampled multiple times during chemoradiotherapy, which allowed clonal expansion in the tumor microenvironment to be followed. Regarding this clone: The clone's antigen remains unknown. No base-level quality is on record; no much larger clone is a single base apart.

Reading from cysteine to phenylalanine, the CDR3 counts 16 amino acids. Just the 48-base CDR3 DNA is kept, in frame starting at base 1. Trimming costs V 4 bases and J 6 bases, and their ends lie 17 bases apart. Sequences SGDLS (CDR1) and YYNGEE (CDR2) are obtained from the germline V gene. The protocol used for the library was the immunoSEQ multiplex PCR assay. Imported from immuneACCESS, the table was reduced by TCRdb to in-frame sequences with V and J called. These copies leave out some clones; in studies compared against another copy, an unresolved V gene accounts for under half, and the cause of the remainder is not known. The sample yields around 6,200 clones; roughly two thirds were counted once. Of the sample, about 30% falls within the top ten clones.

The sequence is built from TRBV9 and TRBJ1-6, with the D segment identity uncertain. The input for sequencing was tumor tissue, taken from a patient who underwent chemoradiotherapy. This TCR derives from a human donor with HPV-associated anogenital cancer. The CDR3 is CASSPRVLVGNSPLHF. The DNA sequence reads TGTGCCAGCAGCCCGAGGGTGTTAGTTGGTAATTCACCCCTCCACTTT.